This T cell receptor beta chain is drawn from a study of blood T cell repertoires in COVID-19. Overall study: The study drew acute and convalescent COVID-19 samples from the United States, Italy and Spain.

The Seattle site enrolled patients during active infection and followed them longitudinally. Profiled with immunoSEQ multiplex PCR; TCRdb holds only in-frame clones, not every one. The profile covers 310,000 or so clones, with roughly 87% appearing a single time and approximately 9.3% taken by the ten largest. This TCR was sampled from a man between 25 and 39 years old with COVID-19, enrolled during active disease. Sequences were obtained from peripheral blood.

Written as DNA, the CDR3 is TGTGCCAGCTCACGAGGGGACAGCTCCTACAATGAGCAGTTCTTC. This encodes CASSRGDSSYNEQFF. V gene TRBV18 combines with J gene TRBJ2-1; TRBD1 matches at 7 bases. Germline values: CDR1 KGHSH, CDR2 LQKENI. With 4 bases clipped from V and 0 bases from J, the junction kept 3 bases outside the gene matches. The CDR3 is 15 amino acids.